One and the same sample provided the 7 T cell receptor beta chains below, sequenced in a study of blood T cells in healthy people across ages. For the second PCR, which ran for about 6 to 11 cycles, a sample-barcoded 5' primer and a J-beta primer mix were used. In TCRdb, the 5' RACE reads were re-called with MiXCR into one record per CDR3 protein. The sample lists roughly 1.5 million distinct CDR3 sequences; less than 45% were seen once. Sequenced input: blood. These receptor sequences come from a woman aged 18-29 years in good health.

In nucleotides, the CDR3 is TGTGCCAGCTGCCCATTCCTACTAGCGGAACAAGAGACCCAGTACTTC. It yields the protein CASCPFLLAEQETQYF. The chain joins TRBV3-1 to TRBJ2-5; TRBD2 matches at 8 bases. The CDR3 extends over 16 amino acids. Germline CDR1 and CDR2: LGHDT and YNNKEL (reference sequence). Unmatched junction bases numbered 13, after V lost 8 bases and J lost 2 bases.

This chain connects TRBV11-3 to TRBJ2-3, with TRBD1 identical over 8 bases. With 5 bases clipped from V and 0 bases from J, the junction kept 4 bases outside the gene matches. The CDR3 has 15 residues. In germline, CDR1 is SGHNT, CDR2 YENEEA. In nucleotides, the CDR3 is TGTGCCAGCAGCGCGGGACAGGCTAGCACAGATACGCAGTATTTT. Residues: CASSAGQASTDTQYF.

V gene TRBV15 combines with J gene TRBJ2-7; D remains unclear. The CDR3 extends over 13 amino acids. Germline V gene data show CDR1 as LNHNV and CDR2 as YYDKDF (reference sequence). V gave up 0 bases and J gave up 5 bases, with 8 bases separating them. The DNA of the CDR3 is TGTGCCACCAGCAGAGATCCCCCCAACGAGCAGTACTTC. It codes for CATSRDPPNEQYF.

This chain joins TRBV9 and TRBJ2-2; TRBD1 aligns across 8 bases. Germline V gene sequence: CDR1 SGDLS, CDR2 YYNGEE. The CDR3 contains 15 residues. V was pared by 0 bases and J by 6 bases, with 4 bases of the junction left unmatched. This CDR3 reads CASSVGQGAAGELFF. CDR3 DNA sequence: TGTGCCAGCAGCGTAGGCCAGGGGGCGGCCGGGGAGCTGTTTTTT.

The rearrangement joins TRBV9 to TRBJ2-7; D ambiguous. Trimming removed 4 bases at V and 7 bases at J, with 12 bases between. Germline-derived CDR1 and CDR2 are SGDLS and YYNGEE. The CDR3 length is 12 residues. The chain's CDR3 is CASSRNSHEQYF. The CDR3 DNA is TGTGCCAGCAGCCGAAACTCCCATGAGCAGTACTTC.

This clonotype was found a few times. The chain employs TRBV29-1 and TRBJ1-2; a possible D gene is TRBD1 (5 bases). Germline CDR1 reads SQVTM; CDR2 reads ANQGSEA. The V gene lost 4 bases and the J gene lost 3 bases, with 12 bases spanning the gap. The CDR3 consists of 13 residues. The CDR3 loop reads CSVVQGSDYGYTF. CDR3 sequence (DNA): TGCAGCGTTGTCCAGGGCAGTGACTATGGCTACACCTTC.

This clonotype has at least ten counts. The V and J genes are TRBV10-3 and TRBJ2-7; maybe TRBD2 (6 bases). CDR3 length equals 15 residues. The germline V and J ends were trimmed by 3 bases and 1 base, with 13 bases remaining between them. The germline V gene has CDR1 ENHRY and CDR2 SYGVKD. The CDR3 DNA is TGTGCCATCAGTGATCTAGCGTCCCTTTCCTACGAGCAGTACTTC. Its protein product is CAISDLASLSYEQYF.